These 32 T cell receptor beta chains share one sample of origin, sequenced in a study of T cell changes during pregnancy in multiple sclerosis. The repertoire was sequenced with immunoSEQ multiplex PCR; TCRdb's copy has only in-frame clones and lacks some. This sample has nearly 60,000 clones, with roughly 89% found just once. The input for sequencing was CD4+ T cells from peripheral blood mononuclear cells, taken after pregnancy. These receptors were obtained from a female donor in good health, enrolled as a control in a pregnancy study.

The chain recombines TRBV18 with TRBJ1-3; D is uncertain. CDR3 size: 14 residues. V was shortened by 3 bases and J by 0 bases, with 6 bases between the two germline ends. Looked up from germline, CDR1 is KGHSH and CDR2 is LQKENI. For the CDR3, the DNA is TGTGCCAGCTCACCCGGGAACTCTGGAAACACCATATATTTT. Encoded protein: CASSPGNSGNTIYF.

With regard to this clone: One end of the junction is discordant with germline, which a read error may explain. The identical CDR3 is also encoded by other nucleotide sequences in the sample. The rearrangement joins TRBV13 to TRBJ2-2, with 9 positions matching TRBD1. The CDR3 is made up of 17 amino acids. Germline V CDR1 and CDR2: PRHDT, FYEKMQ (reference sequence). The CDR3: CASSASQGQGDTGELFF. DNA for the CDR3: TGTGCCAGCAGCGCCAGCCAGGGACAGGGTGACACCGGGGAACTGTTTTTT.

The V and J genes are TRBV4-2 and TRBJ2-3; possible D gene TRBD2, 7 bases. Per germline, CDR1 LGHNA and CDR2 YNFKEQ. Trimming left V 3 bases short and J 0 bases short, with 16 bases between. CDR3 length: 17 amino acids. Here the CDR3 DNA reads TGTGCCAGCAGCCACAAGAGGGGGGGGGAAAGCACAGATACGCAGTATTTT. Translation gives CASSHKRGGESTDTQYF.

CDR3 DNA: TGTGCCAGCAGCTCAGGGGGGCCGGGAGAGACCCAGTACTTC. Translating it yields CASSSGGPGETQYF. The rearrangement links TRBV7-2 to TRBJ2-5, with a weak D call TRBD1 (7 bases). Trimming took 4 bases from V and 4 from J, leaving 13 bases between them. The CDR3 is 14 amino acids. Germline V lookup: CDR1 SGHTA, CDR2 FQGNSA.

This clone was recorded a few times. The chain recombines TRBV11-3 with TRBJ1-1; 10 bases are a match to TRBD1. Germline CDR1 and CDR2: SGHNT and YENEEA. The CDR3 covers 13 residues. V lost 5 bases, J lost 7 bases, and 4 bases stayed unmatched. The CDR3 here is CASSRGQGVEAFF. The DNA for the CDR3 is TGTGCCAGCAGCCGAGGACAGGGGGTTGAAGCTTTCTTT. Looking up the rest from reference TRBV11-3 and TRBJ1-1 gives the full variable domain: EAGVVQSPRYKIIEKKQPVAFWCNPISGHNTLYWYLQNLGQGPELLIRYENEEAVDDSQLPKDRFSAERLKGVDSTLKIQPAELGDSAVYLCASSRGQGVEAFFGQGTRLTVV.

J is TRBJ1-6 and V is TRBV5-1; D is perhaps TRBD1 (5 bases). Germline lookup yields CDR1 SGHRS and CDR2 YFSETQ. V gave up 0 bases and J gave up 7 bases, with 14 bases separating them. The CDR3 is 16 residues long. The CDR3 reads CASSLAGSGWNSPLHF. CDR3 DNA sequence: TGCGCCAGCAGCTTGGCGGGTTCAGGGTGGAATTCACCCCTCCACTTT.

This chain links TRBV7-8 with TRBJ2-5, with 11 bases lining up with TRBD2. J lost 1 base, V lost 5 bases, and 12 bases had no gene match. The CDR3 runs 18 residues. Germline CDR1 SGHVS, CDR2 FQNEAQ. The CDR3 DNA follows: TGTGCCAGCAGCCCACGGGGCGGTAGCGGGGGGGGCCAAGAGACCCAGTACTTC. Translated: CASSPRGGSGGGQETQYF.

V gene TRBV7-2 combines with J gene TRBJ2-7, with a weak D call TRBD1 (5 bases). The CDR3 runs 15 residues. Trimming took 1 base from V and 1 from J, leaving 11 bases between them. CDR1 and CDR2 from the germline V gene are SGHTA and FQGNSA. In nucleotides, the CDR3 is TGTGCCAGCAGCTTAGTGACAGCCTTATCCTACGAGCAGTACTTC. The encoded protein is CASSLVTALSYEQYF.

This sequence joins TRBV11-3 and TRBJ2-2; 11 bases agree with TRBD2. Germline CDR1 is SGHNT and CDR2 is YENEEA. The CDR3 extends over 17 amino acids. V shed 3 bases and J 2 bases; nucleotides not matched to a gene: 5. The CDR3 DNA sequence: TGTGCCAGCAGCTTGCTAGCGGGGGGCTTTAACACCGGGGAGCTGTTTTTT. Its translation is CASSLLAGGFNTGELFF.

V is TRBV7-2 and J is TRBJ2-5, with 8 positions matching TRBD1. Per germline, CDR1 SGHTA and CDR2 FQGNSA. With 3 bases clipped from V and 1 base from J, the junction kept 4 bases outside the gene matches. The CDR3 has 15 residues. CDR3 in DNA: TGTGCCAGCAGCTTTGAGGGACAGGTCCAAGAGACCCAGTACTTC. Its protein is CASSFEGQVQETQYF.

The chain recombines TRBV10-3 with TRBJ1-6; the D gene is possibly TRBD1 (5 bases). This CDR3 region has 16 residues. Germline loops: CDR1 ENHRY, CDR2 SYGVKD. V lost 3 bases to trimming and J lost 0 bases, with 9 bases between them. The CDR3 nucleotides read TGTGCCATCAGTGACCAGGGAAGCTCCTATAATTCACCCCTCCACTTT. Protein sequence: CAISDQGSSYNSPLHF.

The rearrangement joins TRBV5-4 to TRBJ2-7, with a possible D match to TRBD1 (5 bases). The CDR3 spans 13 residues. Between the trimmed V and J ends, which lost 2 bases and 3 bases, there was a span of 9 bases. Germline-derived CDR1 and CDR2 are SGHNT and YYREEE (reference sequence). The CDR3: CASSFLGDYEQYF. The CDR3 nucleotides are TGTGCCAGCAGCTTCTTAGGGGACTACGAGCAGTACTTC. Supplemented by reference TRBV5-4 and TRBJ2-7, the full variable domain reads ETGVTQSPTHLIKTRGQQVTLRCSSQSGHNTVSWYQQALGQGPQFIFQYYREEENGRGNFPPRFSGLQFPNYSSELNVNALELDDSALYLCASSFLGDYEQYFGPGTRLTVT.

The chain combines TRBV14 with TRBJ2-2, with TRBD1 matching over 9 bases. V lost 0 bases to trimming and J lost 5 bases; unmatched junction nucleotides: 7. This CDR3 has 17 residues. Germline CDR1 SGHDN, CDR2 FVKESK. The CDR3 reads CASSQEGTGRWTGELFF. Here the CDR3 DNA reads TGTGCCAGCAGCCAAGAGGGGACAGGGAGATGGACCGGGGAGCTGTTTTTT.

The V gene is TRBV11-2, the J gene TRBJ1-4; unclear D gene. This CDR3 has 14 residues. Germline CDR1 reads SGHAT; CDR2 reads FQNNGV. V was pared by 1 base and J by 7 bases, with 10 bases between. The CDR3 protein is CASSLGGASEKLFF. The DNA of the CDR3 is TGTGCCAGCAGCTTAGGAGGTGCTAGTGAAAAACTGTTTTTT.

A word on this clone: Compared with germline, one end of the junction differs, possibly owing to a read error. Distinct nucleotide sequences in the sample also encode this CDR3. The V and J genes are TRBV25-1 and TRBJ1-2; no clear D. Germline CDR1 is MGHDK and CDR2 is SYGVNS. This CDR3 region has 15 residues. CDR3 in DNA: TGTGCCAGTAGTGGCGCTACAGCTTCTAACTATGGCTACACCTTC. Its protein product is CASSGATASNYGYTF.

The chain combines TRBV2 with TRBJ2-7; 9 positions match TRBD1. Trimming at V came to 6 bases and at J to 7 bases, leaving 13 bases not matched to a gene. The germline V gene encodes CDR1 SNHLY and CDR2 FYNNEI. The CDR3 contains 15 residues. The CDR3 DNA is TGTGCCAGCAGGGCCGGGGACAGGGCTTCGAAAGAGCAGTACTTC. Translated, it gives CASRAGDRASKEQYF.

This clone was detected only once. The chain couples TRBV20-1 to TRBJ2-7; D is uncertain. Trimming removed 6 bases from V and 5 bases from J, with 8 bases in between. The CDR3 runs 10 residues. CDR1 and CDR2 from the germline V gene are DFQATT and SNEGSKA (reference sequence). The CDR3 spells CSAAEHEQYF. The CDR3, as DNA: TGCAGTGCAGCCGAACACGAGCAGTACTTC.

J is TRBJ2-1 and V is TRBV19; 10 bases align to TRBD1. Per the germline V gene, CDR1 is LNHDA and CDR2 is SQIVND (reference sequence). V lost 6 bases to trimming and J lost 6 bases; unmatched junction nucleotides: 11. CDR3 length: 16 residues. DNA of the CDR3: TGTGCCAGTAGACAACCCGGGACAGGGGTCAGCAATGAGCAGTTCTTC. Its protein is CASRQPGTGVSNEQFF.

The chain recombines TRBV18 with TRBJ1-2, with unresolved D. The ends were cut back, 2 bases at V and 4 bases at J, with 8 bases in the middle. CDR1 and CDR2 (germline): KGHSH, LQKENI. The CDR3 runs 13 residues. In nucleotides, the CDR3 is TGTGCCAGCTCACCAGAGGAGTCCTATGGCTACACCTTC. Protein product: CASSPEESYGYTF.

A few counts support this clone. This chain connects TRBV30 to TRBJ1-1; 12 nucleotides agree with TRBD1. CDR1 and CDR2 from the germline V gene are GTSNPN and SVGIG (reference sequence). V dropped 3 bases and J dropped 5; count of bases not matched to a gene: 4. The CDR3 spans 14 residues. The CDR3 DNA follows: TGTGCCTGGAGACGGGACAGGGGGCATACTGAAGCTTTCTTT. Translating gives CAWRRDRGHTEAFF.

The chain is built from TRBV19 and TRBJ1-1; TRBD1 matches 10 bases. The CDR3 sequence is 16 residues long. CDR1 and CDR2 from the germline V gene are LNHDA and SQIVND (reference sequence). V lost 0 bases and J lost 4; bases outside the gene matches: 5. CDR3 sequence (DNA): TGTGCCAGTAGTATAGATTTGGGACAGGGGACCACTGAAGCTTTCTTT. Translating gives CASSIDLGQGTTEAFF.

This chain connects TRBV5-4 to TRBJ1-2; possible D gene TRBD1, 5 bases. The CDR3 is made up of 14 amino acids. Germline CDR1 is SGHNT and CDR2 is YYREEE (reference sequence). V lost 9 bases, J lost 4 bases, and 19 bases lay in between. CDR3 sequence: CATLGTDSLYGYTF. The CDR3 DNA follows: TGTGCCACCTTGGGTACAGACAGCCTCTATGGCTACACCTTC. The complete variable domain, with remaining parts taken from reference TRBV5-4 and TRBJ1-2, reads ETGVTQSPTHLIKTRGQQVTLRCSSQSGHNTVSWYQQALGQGPQFIFQYYREEENGRGNFPPRFSGLQFPNYSSELNVNALELDDSALYLCATLGTDSLYGYTFGSGTRLTVV.

The J gene is TRBJ1-1, the V gene TRBV27; D may be TRBD1 (6 bases). V dropped 4 bases and J dropped 0 bases, with 15 bases sitting between them. CDR3 size: 16 residues. Germline V gene sequence: CDR1 MNHEY, CDR2 SMNVEV (reference sequence). DNA of the CDR3: TGTGCCAGCAGTTCGAACAGGGCCCTAATGAACACTGAAGCTTTCTTT. This gives the protein CASSSNRALMNTEAFF.

The chain is built from TRBV30 and TRBJ1-2, with D perhaps TRBD1 (6 bases). Trimming took off 4 bases at V and 8 bases at J, with 17 bases between the two ends. CDR1 and CDR2 from the germline V gene are GTSNPN and SVGIG (reference sequence). The CDR3 sequence is 13 residues long. The CDR3 sequence: CAWTGTRVEGYTF. The CDR3, as DNA: TGTGCCTGGACAGGGACAAGAGTAGAAGGCTACACCTTC.

The chain uses TRBV6-5 and TRBJ1-2; the match to TRBD1 covers 9 bases. With V trimmed by 6 bases and J by 2 bases, 7 bases remained unmatched. Per germline, CDR1 MNHEY and CDR2 SVGAGI. The CDR3 is 15 residues long. The CDR3 protein is CASRPTGGTNYGYTF. DNA of the CDR3: TGTGCCAGCAGACCCACAGGGGGCACAAACTATGGCTACACCTTC.

The rearrangement uses TRBV30 and TRBJ1-2; 7 positions agree with TRBD1. The germline CDR1 and CDR2 sequences are GTSNPN and SVGIG (reference sequence). V lost 1 base to trimming and J lost 2 bases; unmatched junction nucleotides: 4. The CDR3 is 14 residues long. The CDR3 sequence: CAWSEGAPNYGYTF. The CDR3 DNA reads TGTGCCTGGAGTGAGGGGGCACCCAACTATGGCTACACCTTC.

The chain couples TRBV10-3 to TRBJ2-7; D is possibly TRBD1 (6 bases). The CDR3 sequence is 17 residues long. Germline assignment: CDR1 ENHRY and CDR2 SYGVKD. V was pared by 6 bases and J by 2 bases, with 23 bases between. The CDR3 loop reads CAISATHTGTSTYEQYF. The CDR3 nucleotides read TGTGCCATCAGCGCGACCCATACCGGGACATCCACCTACGAGCAGTACTTC.

The chain couples TRBV6-6 to TRBJ1-1; D possibly corresponds to TRBD1 (6 bases). Germline CDR1 is MNHNY and CDR2 is SVGAGI (reference sequence). CDR3 length: 16 residues. Trimming left V 0 bases short and J 0 bases short, with 11 bases between. The CDR3 bases are TGTGCCAGCAGTTACTCGACAGGTAGCATGAACACTGAAGCTTTCTTT. Its translation is CASSYSTGSMNTEAFF.

The chain employs TRBV5-4 and TRBJ1-1; D uncertain. Trimming left V 4 bases short and J 4 bases short, with 11 bases between. The CDR3 extends over 13 amino acids. The germline CDR1 and CDR2 sequences are SGHNT and YYREEE (reference sequence). The CDR3 protein is CASSEARATEAFF. CDR3 bases: TGTGCCAGCAGCGAAGCGCGGGCCACTGAAGCTTTCTTT. Filled out from reference TRBV5-4 and TRBJ1-1, the complete variable domain reads ETGVTQSPTHLIKTRGQQVTLRCSSQSGHNTVSWYQQALGQGPQFIFQYYREEENGRGNFPPRFSGLQFPNYSSELNVNALELDDSALYLCASSEARATEAFFGQGTRLTVV.

This sequence joins TRBV10-1 and TRBJ2-2, with TRBD1 identical over 9 bases. Per the germline V gene, CDR1 is WNHNN and CDR2 is SYGVQD (reference sequence). This CDR3 comprises 14 residues. The V gene end was trimmed by 7 bases and the J gene end by 6 bases; junction bases not matched to a gene: 6. For the CDR3, the DNA is TGCGCCAGCATACCTGGACAGGGGTCCGGGGAGCTGTTTTTT. Protein sequence: CASIPGQGSGELFF.

V is TRBV9 and J is TRBJ1-4; TRBD1 matches 7 bases. The length of the CDR3 is 15 residues. Germline assignment: CDR1 SGDLS and CDR2 YYNGEE. The V gene end was trimmed by 3 bases and the J gene end by 4 bases; junction bases not matched to a gene: 6. Here the CDR3 reads CASSEGTAINEKLFF. The CDR3 DNA reads TGTGCCAGCAGCGAGGGGACAGCCATTAATGAAAAACTGTTTTTT.

V is TRBV6-1 and J is TRBJ2-5; possibly TRBD1 for D (6 bases). The germline V gene has CDR1 MNHNS and CDR2 SASEGT. Trimming left V 8 bases short and J 8 bases short, with 21 bases between. This CDR3 has 14 amino acids. Written as DNA, the CDR3 is TGTGCCAGCTTCCGGGACACTATTGAGCTTACCCAGTACTTC. This codes for CASFRDTIELTQYF.